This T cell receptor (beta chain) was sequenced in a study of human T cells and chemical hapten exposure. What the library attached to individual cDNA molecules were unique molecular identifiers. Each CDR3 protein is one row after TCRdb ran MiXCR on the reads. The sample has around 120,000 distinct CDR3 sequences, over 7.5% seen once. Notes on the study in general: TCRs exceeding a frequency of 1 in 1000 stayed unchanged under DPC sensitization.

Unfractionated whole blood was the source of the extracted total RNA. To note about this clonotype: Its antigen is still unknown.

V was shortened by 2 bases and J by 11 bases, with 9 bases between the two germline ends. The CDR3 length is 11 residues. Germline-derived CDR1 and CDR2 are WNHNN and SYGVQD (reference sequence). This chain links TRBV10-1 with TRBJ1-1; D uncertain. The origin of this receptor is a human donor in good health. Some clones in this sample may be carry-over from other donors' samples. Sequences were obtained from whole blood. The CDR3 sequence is CASSENEVAFF. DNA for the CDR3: TGCGCCAGCAGTGAGAACGAAGTGGCTTTCTTT.